This is a list of T cell receptor beta chains from one sample in a study of T-cell reconstitution after alpha-beta-depleted transplantation in children. One entry per CDR3 protein results from TCRdb running MiXCR on the PCR reads. The sample shows hundreds of thousands of distinct CDR3 sequences, around 15% of them seen only once. Sequencing was performed on PBMCs, mostly from graft donor cells, taken 360 days after TCRalphabeta/CD19-depleted stem cell transplant. The origin of the receptors is a boy under three years old who had a stem cell transplant for Wiskott-Aldrich syndrome, so the T cells may come from the graft donor. The conserved cysteine and the conserved F or W are not part of the CDR3 here. The order of the fields is V gene, CDR3 protein.

v_gene: TRBV29-1; CDR3aa: SVGWDLNTEAF
v_gene: TRBV5-1; CDR3aa: ASSFLSVSSYNEQF
v_gene: TRBV10-1; CDR3aa: ASESLQSEKLF
v_gene: TRBV7-6; CDR3aa: AIEGPGPYEQY
v_gene: TRBV7-6; CDR3aa: ASSLGPGNSRSNTEAF
v_gene: TRBV10-3; CDR3aa: AISDGTGPYEQY
v_gene: TRBV20-1; CDR3aa: SAVVLLSSYNEQF
v_gene: TRBV4-1; CDR3aa: ASSHQASGGPGGELF
v_gene: TRBV20-1; CDR3aa: SALRDRGYEQY
v_gene: TRBV12-3/TRBV12-4; CDR3aa: ASRLTGTAYSNQPQH
v_gene: TRBV12-3/TRBV12-4; CDR3aa: ASSLVGAGVLETQY
v_gene: TRBV15; CDR3aa: ATSRIQEGEKDYEQY
v_gene: TRBV20-1; CDR3aa: SARFLESGRSEQY
v_gene: TRBV4-1; CDR3aa: ASSHSGTGISYEQY
v_gene: TRBV29-1; CDR3aa: SVPGPGLGYT
v_gene: TRBV10-2; CDR3aa: ASSPGRGLQETQY
v_gene: TRBV7-6; CDR3aa: ASSLELSGSYEQY
v_gene: TRBV6-5; CDR3aa: ASSYAGHLGEAF
v_gene: TRBV12-3/TRBV12-4; CDR3aa: ASSLRAGSPYGYT
v_gene: TRBV5-1; CDR3aa: ASSLSGTWGNTIY
v_gene: TRBV7-2; CDR3aa: ASSLFLYGYT
v_gene: TRBV20-1; CDR3aa: SALNSYEQY
v_gene: TRBV24-1; CDR3aa: ATSDLKGNTDTQY
v_gene: TRBV7-8; CDR3aa: ASSLVTSGGAGEQY
v_gene: TRBV7-2; CDR3aa: ASSSRDREWDYGYT
v_gene: TRBV14; CDR3aa: ASSQGRGKWDEQF
v_gene: TRBV3-1; CDR3aa: ASSVRQGANEQY
v_gene: TRBV24-1; CDR3aa: ATSDPTRPRTGPAGELF
v_gene: TRBV2; CDR3aa: ASRQAREGSYEQY
v_gene: TRBV28; CDR3aa: ASSSGDWNQPQH
v_gene: TRBV12-3/TRBV12-4; CDR3aa: ASSPGGDQETQY
v_gene: TRBV7-9; CDR3aa: ASSSAGVLTYEQY
v_gene: TRBV5-1; CDR3aa: ASRAGHINTGELF
v_gene: TRBV5-1; CDR3aa: ASSPQLGRDYEQY
v_gene: TRBV18; CDR3aa: ASSLTGAYAYEQY
v_gene: TRBV27; CDR3aa: ASSAGTGGNEQY
v_gene: TRBV18; CDR3aa: ASSPGGGRMSYEQY
v_gene: TRBV14; CDR3aa: ASSQLISTGRTEAF
v_gene: TRBV24-1; CDR3aa: ATSGPGQFNEQF
v_gene: TRBV5-1; CDR3aa: ASSLARSASSYEQY
v_gene: TRBV4-1; CDR3aa: ASRLTTGNTGELF
v_gene: TRBV28; CDR3aa: ASRDSRAAKLQETQY
v_gene: TRBV6-2/TRBV6-3; CDR3aa: ASSYGTDSYNEQF
v_gene: TRBV29-1; CDR3aa: SVVMRQGADTQY
v_gene: TRBV6-1; CDR3aa: ASSKVAGTSGRVFTYEQY
v_gene: TRBV28; CDR3aa: ASSLHRKAGELF
v_gene: TRBV2; CDR3aa: ASSEVSAPYNEQF
v_gene: TRBV7-2; CDR3aa: ASSPRVGLGAETQY
v_gene: TRBV4-3; CDR3aa: ASSQVGRPGGKAYNEQF
v_gene: TRBV12-5; CDR3aa: ASGLVGLAGEDGELF
v_gene: TRBV19; CDR3aa: ASSISLVQPQH
v_gene: TRBV4-3; CDR3aa: ASSQDRGLDEQY